The 30 T cell receptor beta chains below were found in one sample sequenced in a study of T-cell reconstitution after alpha-beta-depleted transplantation in children. Unique molecular identifiers were built into the TCRbeta library. MiXCR was run by TCRdb on the PCR reads, yielding one entry per CDR3 protein. The sample records over 85,000 distinct CDR3 sequences, under 7% being singletons. Sample: PBMCs, mostly from graft donor cells, taken 60 days after TCRalphabeta/CD19-depleted stem cell transplant. The receptors were gathered from a female patient aged 2 to 10 who had a stem cell transplant for Fanconi anemia, so the T cells may come from the graft donor.

This rearrangement joins TRBV20-1 to TRBJ2-7; 10 bases map to TRBD1. Germline CDR1 is DFQATT and CDR2 is SNEGSKA (reference sequence). The CDR3 runs 12 residues. The V and J ends lost 5 bases and 5 bases, in that order; junction bases with no gene match: 3. CDR3 DNA: TGCAGTGCTTTAGGACAGGGGGACGAGCAGTACTTC. This encodes CSALGQGDEQYF.

This clonotype has only one observation. V usage is TRBV18 and J usage is TRBJ2-7, with TRBD2 matching over 7 bases. V lost 9 bases and J lost 5; bases outside the gene matches: 13. The CDR3 consists of 14 residues. CDR1 is KGHSH and CDR2 is LQKENI in the germline V gene. In DNA form, the CDR3 reads TGTGCCAGTCAGCCGGGGGGAAGAACCGACGAGCAGTACTTC. Translated: CASQPGGRTDEQYF. Together with reference TRBV18 and TRBJ2-7, the CDR3 gives the full variable domain: NAGVMQNPRHLVRRRGQEARLRCSPMKGHSHVYWYRQLPEEGLKFMVYLQKENIIDESGMPKERFSAEFPKEGPSILRIQQVVRGDSAAYFCASQPGGRTDEQYFGPGTRLTVT.

This clonotype occurred many times. The rearrangement links TRBV29-1 to TRBJ2-4, with 8 bases identical to TRBD1. Germline assignment: CDR1 SQVTM and CDR2 ANQGSEA. J lost 6 bases, V lost 7 bases, and 8 bases had no gene match. The CDR3 is made up of 13 amino acids. The CDR3 coding sequence is TGCAGCGCAAGACAGGGGCGGGCAAACATTCAGTACTTC. This gives the protein CSARQGRANIQYF.

The table lists this clonotype with many counts. This chain connects TRBV7-9 to TRBJ1-2, with D possibly matching TRBD1 (5 bases). V was clipped by 2 bases and J by 8 bases, with 15 bases between them. From germline, CDR1 is SEHNR and CDR2 FQNEAQ (reference sequence). This CDR3 is built from 14 residues. The DNA for the CDR3 is TGTGCCAGCAGCTTAACCCAGGGAGATATAGGCTACACCTTC. Protein: CASSLTQGDIGYTF.

This clonotype was seen many times. The CDR3 sequence is CSARARGWEYTEAFF. CDR3 DNA: TGCAGTGCTAGGGCCAGGGGATGGGAGTACACTGAAGCTTTCTTT. J is TRBJ1-1 and V is TRBV20-1, with a possible D match to TRBD1 (6 bases). V was trimmed by 3 bases and J by 3 bases, leaving 17 bases between them. This CDR3 region has 15 residues. The germline gives CDR1 DFQATT, CDR2 SNEGSKA (reference sequence).

This clonotype was recorded a few times. The chain uses TRBV12-3 or TRBV12-4 and TRBJ2-7; D is perhaps TRBD1 or TRBD2 (6 bases each). The CDR3 runs 15 residues. V dropped 0 bases and J dropped 5 bases, with 14 bases sitting between them. Here the CDR3 reads CASSLAILGGDEQYF. CDR3 coding DNA: TGTGCCAGCAGTTTAGCGATCCTGGGGGGCGACGAGCAGTACTTC.

This clonotype showed up just a few times. The J gene is TRBJ2-5, the V gene TRBV28; the D call may be TRBD1 or TRBD2 (5 bases each). The CDR3 runs 11 residues. The ends were cut back, 7 bases at V and 7 bases at J, with 10 bases in the middle. The germline V gene encodes CDR1 MDHEN and CDR2 SYDVKM. The CDR3 region is CASTLRGTQYF. In DNA form, the CDR3 reads TGTGCCAGCACCCTGAGGGGGACCCAGTACTTC. The full variable domain, completed using reference TRBV28 and TRBJ2-5, is DVKVTQSSRYLVKRTGEKVFLECVQDMDHENMFWYRQDPGLGLRLIYFSYDVKMKEKGDIPEGYSVSREKKERFSLILESASTNQTSMYLCASTLRGTQYFGPGTRLLVL.

This clonotype was found many times. J is TRBJ2-4 and V is TRBV6-5; the D call may be TRBD1 or TRBD2 (5 bases each). Per germline, CDR1 MNHEY and CDR2 SVGAGI. This CDR3 has 14 amino acids. V was cut by 6 bases and J by 0 bases, with 9 bases left in between. DNA of the CDR3: TGTGCCAGCAGGCCCGGGACAGCCAAAAACATTCAGTACTTC. Its protein is CASRPGTAKNIQYF.

This clonotype was seen a few times. The rearrangement links TRBV20-1 to TRBJ1-2; D possibly corresponds to TRBD1 (5 bases). The CDR3 totals 14 residues. Germline-derived CDR1 and CDR2 are DFQATT and SNEGSKA (reference sequence). As DNA, the CDR3 is TGCAGCGGGGACCTACGGCGGGACAACTATGGCTACACCTTC. Translating it yields CSGDLRRDNYGYTF.

This clonotype was observed at least ten times. The gene calls are TRBV7-2 and TRBJ2-5; the D call may be TRBD1 or TRBD2 (6 bases each). V was trimmed by 1 base and J by 5 bases, leaving 14 bases between them. Germline-derived CDR1 and CDR2 are SGHTA and FQGNSA. The CDR3 is 15 residues long. The CDR3 sequence is CASSLVAGAGETQYF. CDR3 DNA: TGTGCCAGCAGCTTAGTAGCAGGGGCGGGGGAGACCCAGTACTTC. Drawing the rest from reference TRBV7-2 and TRBJ2-5, the complete variable domain is GAGVSQSPSNKVTEKGKDVELRCDPISGHTALYWYRQSLGQGLEFLIYFQGNSAPDKSGLPSDRFSAERTGGSVSTLTIQRTQQEDSAVYLCASSLVAGAGETQYFGPGTRLLVL.

This clonotype was detected ten times or more. The J gene is TRBJ2-7, the V gene TRBV2, with 9 positions matching TRBD1. This CDR3 has 14 residues. Germline V lookup: CDR1 SNHLY, CDR2 FYNNEI. V gave up 8 bases and J gave up 3 bases; unmatched junction bases: 8. CDR3 sequence reads: CASRLLGQGYEQYF. In DNA, the CDR3 is TGTGCCAGCCGATTATTGGGACAGGGCTACGAGCAGTACTTC.

The gene calls are TRBV4-2 and TRBJ2-3; a weak D match, TRBD2 (7 bases). The ends were cut back, 4 bases at V and 6 bases at J, with 11 bases in the middle. Germline CDR1 reads LGHNA; CDR2 reads YNFKEQ. CDR3 length: 13 residues. CDR3 coding DNA: TGTGCCAGCAGCCGGGGGGGCCGGGATACGCAGTATTTT. Protein sequence: CASSRGGRDTQYF.

This clonotype has a count of ten or more. The V gene is TRBV7-3, the J gene TRBJ2-3, with D perhaps matching TRBD1 (6 bases). V was pared by 0 bases and J by 5 bases, with 9 bases between. The germline CDR1 and CDR2 sequences are SGHTA and FQGTGA. The CDR3 covers 14 residues. The CDR3 here is CASSLTGQRDTQYF. CDR3 coding DNA: TGTGCCAGCAGCTTAACCGGACAGCGAGATACGCAGTATTTT.

This clonotype was seen more than once but under ten times. J is TRBJ2-7 and V is TRBV28; D gene unclear. This CDR3 comprises 15 residues. Germline assignment: CDR1 MDHEN and CDR2 SYDVKM. V was clipped by 6 bases and J by 0 bases, with 15 bases between them. DNA for the CDR3: TGTGCCAGCAGCCTTCCTAGGCAGAGCTCCTACGAGCAGTACTTC. Translation: CASSLPRQSSYEQYF.

At least ten counts were recorded for this clonotype. The V gene is TRBV7-3, the J gene TRBJ2-6; 7 positions match TRBD1. The J segment lost 0 bases and the V segment lost 3 bases, leaving 2 bases of the junction unmatched. The CDR3 runs to 16 residues. The germline gives CDR1 SGHTA, CDR2 FQGTGA. The CDR3 region is CASSFYRGSGANVLTF. The CDR3 nucleotides are TGTGCCAGCAGCTTTTACAGGGGCTCTGGGGCCAACGTCCTGACTTTC.

The table lists this clonotype with many counts. This sequence joins TRBV28 and TRBJ2-7; 7 bases are shared with TRBD2. J gave up 4 bases and V 2 bases, and 11 bases lay outside the gene matches. From germline, CDR1 is MDHEN and CDR2 SYDVKM. The CDR3 runs 16 residues. In DNA, the CDR3 is TGTGCCAGCAGTTTAGGGGAGGGTCCGATGGCGTACGAGCAGTACTTC. This codes for CASSLGEGPMAYEQYF.

The CDR3 DNA is TGCGCCAGCAGCACGACCCGAGGGGGGGAGACCCAGTACTTC. It codes for CASSTTRGGETQYF. The V and J genes are TRBV5-1 and TRBJ2-5, with D perhaps matching TRBD1 or TRBD2 (6 bases each). This CDR3 region has 14 residues. The V end was cut by 4 bases, the J end by 5 bases, with 15 bases between. Germline assignment: CDR1 SGHRS and CDR2 YFSETQ.

CDR3 protein: CATSSGGRTEAFF. CDR3 coding DNA: TGTGCCACCAGTTCCGGCGGGAGGACTGAAGCTTTCTTT. The genes are TRBV24-1 and TRBJ1-1; D is unresolved. Trimming cost V 6 bases and J 5 bases, with 12 bases left between them. The CDR3 consists of 13 residues. Germline values: CDR1 KGHDR, CDR2 SFDVKD.

This sequence joins TRBV20-1 and TRBJ2-7, with D possibly TRBD2 on 7 matching bases. Trimming removed 7 bases from V and 1 base from J, with 14 bases in between. CDR3 length: 13 amino acids. CDR1 is DFQATT, CDR2 SNEGSKA, per germline (reference sequence). The CDR3 protein is CSVRGARSYEQYF. The CDR3 DNA reads TGCAGTGTTCGGGGGGCGCGGTCCTACGAGCAGTACTTC.

The chain is built from TRBV28 and TRBJ2-5, with TRBD1 as a possible D gene (7 bases). Deletions cut 8 bases from V and 4 bases from J, with 20 bases between. There are 15 residues in the CDR3. Germline-derived CDR1 and CDR2 are MDHEN and SYDVKM. This CDR3 is CASSSGQPGRETQYF. For the CDR3, the DNA is TGTGCCAGCTCCTCGGGACAGCCCGGGAGAGAGACCCAGTACTTC.

This clonotype appeared many times. The chain has TRBV6-1 and TRBJ2-2; TRBD1 is a possible D gene (6 bases). Germline loops: CDR1 MNHNS, CDR2 SASEGT. The CDR3 has 14 residues. Trimming took 5 bases from V and 2 from J, leaving 9 bases between them. This CDR3 reads CASSKQGNTGELFF. DNA of the CDR3: TGTGCCAGCAGTAAACAGGGAAACACCGGGGAGCTGTTTTTT.

This clonotype was observed at least ten times. The chain carries TRBV21-1 and TRBJ2-1; the DNA was not compared with TRBD1, the D call given in the table. TRBV21-1 is recorded as a pseudogene. This CDR3 spans 15 amino acids. This CDR3 is CASSSSGGWYNEQFF. CDR3 DNA sequence: TGTGCCAGCAGCTCATCCGGGGGGTGGTACAATGAGCAGTTCTTC.

V is TRBV5-1 and J is TRBJ2-5; D gene uncertain. The CDR3 extends over 14 amino acids. The germline V gene encodes CDR1 SGHRS and CDR2 YFSETQ. The V end lost 1 base, the J end lost 2 bases, and 9 bases lay between the germline ends. CDR3 in DNA: TGCGCCAGCAGCTTGTTTTCGGTACAAGAGACCCAGTACTTC. Amino acids: CASSLFSVQETQYF. The full variable domain, its missing parts supplied by reference TRBV5-1 and TRBJ2-5, is KAGVTQTPRYLIKTRGQQVTLSCSPISGHRSVSWYQQTPGQGLQFLFEYFSETQRNKGNFPGRFSGRQFSNSRSEMNVSTLELGDSALYLCASSLFSVQETQYFGPGTRLLVL.

There are many counts of this clonotype. The chain uses TRBV28 and TRBJ1-6; D possibly corresponds to TRBD1 (6 bases). This CDR3 has 18 amino acids. V was cut by 7 bases and J by 2 bases, with 21 bases left in between. Germline V gives CDR1 MDHEN, CDR2 SYDVKM. The CDR3, as DNA: TGTGCCAGCACCACACAACCACCAGGGGCAGCCTATAATTCACCCCTCCACTTT. Protein product: CASTTQPPGAAYNSPLHF. Based on the CDR3 plus reference TRBV28 and TRBJ1-6, the full variable domain is DVKVTQSSRYLVKRTGEKVFLECVQDMDHENMFWYRQDPGLGLRLIYFSYDVKMKEKGDIPEGYSVSREKKERFSLILESASTNQTSMYLCASTTQPPGAAYNSPLHFGNGTRLTVT.

This clonotype was observed a few times. J is TRBJ2-7 and V is TRBV12-3 or TRBV12-4; no firm D call. The CDR3 consists of 14 residues. Deletions cut 3 bases from V and 2 bases from J, with 11 bases between. The CDR3 sequence: CASSLSGLAYEQYF. The CDR3 DNA follows: TGTGCCAGCAGTTTGTCAGGCCTAGCCTACGAGCAGTACTTC.

The rearrangement uses TRBV4-3 and TRBJ1-2; D not resolved. CDR1 and CDR2 from the germline V gene are LGHNA and YSLEER. V shed 2 bases and J shed 0 bases, with 10 bases lying between them. The CDR3 has 15 amino acids. The CDR3 DNA reads as TGCGCCAGCAGCCAACAATTATGGGCTAACTATGGCTACACCTTC. It encodes CASSQQLWANYGYTF.

The chain employs TRBV9 and TRBJ2-1; D possibly uses TRBD1 or TRBD2 (5 bases each). Germline V gene lookup returns CDR1 SGDLS and CDR2 YYNGEE. The CDR3 covers 13 residues. Trimming pared 3 bases from V and 12 bases from J, leaving 16 bases between. The CDR3 bases are TGTGCCAGCAGCGCCGATTGGGACGCGGGGCAGTTCTTC. This codes for CASSADWDAGQFF.

The sample holds many counts of this clonotype. V gene TRBV6-1 combines with J gene TRBJ1-2; maybe TRBD1 (6 bases). Germline V CDR1 and CDR2: MNHNS, SASEGT. The V end lost 4 bases, the J end lost 4 bases, and 13 bases lay between the germline ends. There are 14 residues in the CDR3. The CDR3 region is CASSAIQGPYGYTF. CDR3 coding DNA: TGTGCCAGCAGTGCTATACAGGGCCCCTATGGCTACACCTTC.

This clonotype was counted at least ten times. CDR3 coding DNA: TGTGCCAGCAGCTTAAACGGGTTCACCTACAATGAGCAGTTCTTC. Amino acids: CASSLNGFTYNEQFF. This chain joins TRBV7-3 and TRBJ2-1; the D is unclear. Germline values: CDR1 SGHTA, CDR2 FQGTGA. This CDR3 contains 15 residues. V shed 1 base and J shed 2 bases, with 9 bases lying between them.

About this clonotype: One junction end disagrees with the germline gene, perhaps due to a read error. The chain combines TRBV5-1 with TRBJ2-7; D unclear. The CDR3 consists of 13 residues. Germline V CDR1 and CDR2: SGHRS, YFSETQ. The CDR3 nucleotides are TGCGCCAGCAGCTTATTAGGGTCCTACGAGCAGTGCTTC. Translation gives CASSLLGSYEQCF. The variable domain in full, with the rest retrieved from reference TRBV5-1 and TRBJ2-7, is KAGVTQTPRYLIKTRGQQVTLSCSPISGHRSVSWYQQTPGQGLQFLFEYFSETQRNKGNFPGRFSGRQFSNSRSEMNVSTLELGDSALYLCASSLLGSYEQCFGPGTRLTVT.